Sequencing of this T cell receptor beta chain was carried out in a study of OX40 agonist ivuxolimab in advanced cancers. Study in general: Patient treatment consisted of intravenous ivuxolimab administration every 2 weeks at 0.01 to 10 mg/kg.

This table comes from immunoSEQ multiplex PCR, and its TCRdb copy is limited to in-frame clones, with some not included. Among 55,000 to 90,000 clones listed, about 82% were seen once. This CDR3 is 15 amino acids long. CDR1 and CDR2 from the germline V gene are SGDLS and YYNGEE. Trimming left V 4 bases short and J 4 bases short, with 17 bases between. The source material was CD4+ or CD8+ T cells sorted from blood, sampled in a trial of the OX40 agonist ivuxolimab. The clonotype was recovered from an adult with an advanced solid tumor such as melanoma, head and neck, liver or kidney cancer. The chain has TRBV9 and TRBJ1-1, with D tentatively TRBD1 (6 bases). CDR3 nucleotide sequence: TGTGCCAGCAGCTTAATCGGGGGGCTTAGCACTGAAGCTTTCTTT. Encoded protein: CASSLIGGLSTEAFF.